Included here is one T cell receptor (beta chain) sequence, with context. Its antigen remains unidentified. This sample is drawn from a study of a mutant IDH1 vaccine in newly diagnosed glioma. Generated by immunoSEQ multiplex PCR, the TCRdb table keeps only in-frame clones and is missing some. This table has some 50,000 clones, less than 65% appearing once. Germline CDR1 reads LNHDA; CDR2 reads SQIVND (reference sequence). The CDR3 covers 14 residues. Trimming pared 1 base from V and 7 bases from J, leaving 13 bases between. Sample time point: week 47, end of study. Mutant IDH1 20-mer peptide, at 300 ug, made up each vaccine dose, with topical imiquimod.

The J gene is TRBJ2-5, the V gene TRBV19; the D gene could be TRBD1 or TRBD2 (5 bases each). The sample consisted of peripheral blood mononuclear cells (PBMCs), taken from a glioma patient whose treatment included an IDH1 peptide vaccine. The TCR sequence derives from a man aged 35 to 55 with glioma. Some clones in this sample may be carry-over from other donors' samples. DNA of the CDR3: TGTGCCAGTAGTATAGCCGGGGCCGAGGGGACCCAGTACTTC. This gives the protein CASSIAGAEGTQYF.